This TCR beta chain appears in the sequencing data of a study of blood T cells in healthy people across ages. A few counts support this clonotype. Combining a sample-barcoded 5' primer with a J-beta primer mix, a second PCR ran for about 6 to 12 cycles. TCRdb processed the 5' RACE reads anew with MiXCR; each CDR3 protein has one entry. The sample yields about 1.1 million distinct CDR3 sequences, roughly two fifths seen once. Germline-derived CDR1 and CDR2 are DFQATT and SNEGSKA (reference sequence). The J segment lost 6 bases and the V segment lost 3 bases, leaving 16 bases of the junction unmatched. There are 19 residues in the CDR3.

The sequence was collected from a man aged 18 to 29 in good health. The specimen was blood. This chain uses TRBV20-1 with TRBJ2-3, with TRBD2 matching over 15 bases. CDR3 amino acids: CSASGLAGGVQIVSDTQYF. CDR3 coding DNA: TGCAGTGCTAGCGGACTAGCGGGGGGGGTACAGATCGTGTCGGATACGCAGTATTTT.